The rows below give T cell receptor beta chains drawn from one sample of a study of memory CD4+ T cells and cytomegalovirus serostatus. Here immunoSEQ multiplex PCR was the method, and the copy in TCRdb shows in-frame clones only, minus some. In the table there are around 60,000 clones, more than 65% of which are singletons. Sequencing was carried out using memory CD4+ T cells from blood. The receptors derive from an adult in good health and CMV-seronegative. Some clones in this sample may be carry-over from other donors' samples. Both conserved end residues are part of each CDR3. Clone size is stated in some rows and not others, as once, few, many or a class when expanded.

v_call: TRBV7-3; cdr3_length: 15; clone_size: .; j_call: TRBJ2-2; cdr3_aa: CASSQVPQGTGELFF
v_call: TRBV5-4; cdr3_length: 16; clone_size: .; j_call: TRBJ2-3; cdr3_aa: CASSPTSGGETDTQYF
v_call: TRBV7-3; cdr3_length: 16; clone_size: .; j_call: TRBJ2-2; cdr3_aa: CASSPRASGNTGELFF
v_call: TRBV30; cdr3_length: 16; clone_size: .; j_call: TRBJ2-7; cdr3_aa: CAWSSGTGGALYEQYF
v_call: TRBV5-6; cdr3_length: 15; clone_size: .; j_call: TRBJ1-1; cdr3_aa: CASSSIPGGSTEAFF
v_call: TRBV10-1; cdr3_length: 12; clone_size: .; j_call: TRBJ2-3; cdr3_aa: CASSAGGDTQYF
v_call: TRBV28; cdr3_length: 14; clone_size: .; j_call: TRBJ1-3; cdr3_aa: CASSSTGLGNTIYF
v_call: TRBV2; cdr3_length: 12; clone_size: once; j_call: TRBJ2-7; cdr3_aa: CASSGSGYEQYF
v_call: TRBV6-6; cdr3_length: 15; clone_size: .; j_call: TRBJ2-3; cdr3_aa: CASGRTSGPRDTQYF
v_call: TRBV27; cdr3_length: 13; clone_size: .; j_call: TRBJ2-6; cdr3_aa: CASSFSGANVLTF
v_call: TRBV5-1; cdr3_length: 14; clone_size: .; j_call: TRBJ1-1; cdr3_aa: CASSFGTGRTEAFF
v_call: TRBV28; cdr3_length: 16; clone_size: .; j_call: TRBJ2-5; cdr3_aa: CASSKWTSGSMKTQYF
v_call: TRBV28; cdr3_length: 16; clone_size: .; j_call: TRBJ2-3; cdr3_aa: CASSLWREGPRDTQYF
v_call: TRBV7-3; cdr3_length: 13; clone_size: .; j_call: TRBJ2-1; cdr3_aa: CASSPQGINEQFF
v_call: TRBV28; cdr3_length: 14; clone_size: .; j_call: TRBJ2-7; cdr3_aa: CASSLIGRGGEQYF
v_call: TRBV5-4; cdr3_length: 14; clone_size: .; j_call: TRBJ2-1; cdr3_aa: CASSLVQGKDEQFF
v_call: TRBV11-1; cdr3_length: 15; clone_size: .; j_call: TRBJ1-6; cdr3_aa: CASSVTASYNSPLHF
v_call: TRBV7-6; cdr3_length: 15; clone_size: .; j_call: TRBJ1-3; cdr3_aa: CASSAGTNSGNTIYF
v_call: TRBV5-1; cdr3_length: 15; clone_size: .; j_call: TRBJ2-5; cdr3_aa: CASSLEDRGTETQYF
v_call: TRBV6-1; cdr3_length: 15; clone_size: .; j_call: TRBJ1-6; cdr3_aa: CASCVGERDNSPLHF
v_call: TRBV6-1; cdr3_length: 14; clone_size: .; j_call: TRBJ1-2; cdr3_aa: CASSPDRRAYGYTF
v_call: TRBV29-1; cdr3_length: 15; clone_size: .; j_call: TRBJ2-1; cdr3_aa: CSVDLRDRGCNEQFF
v_call: TRBV28; cdr3_length: 16; clone_size: .; j_call: TRBJ1-5; cdr3_aa: CASSSSYRGRNQPQHF
v_call: TRBV28; cdr3_length: 13; clone_size: .; j_call: TRBJ1-3; cdr3_aa: CASLGGARNTIYF
v_call: TRBV13; cdr3_length: 13; clone_size: few; j_call: TRBJ1-6; cdr3_aa: CASSPPSGTPLHF
v_call: TRBV5-4; cdr3_length: 17; clone_size: .; j_call: TRBJ2-3; cdr3_aa: CASSGGTSGRGTDTQYF
v_call: TRBV4-1; cdr3_length: 16; clone_size: once; j_call: TRBJ2-7; cdr3_aa: CASSQEQGGNYYEQYF
v_call: TRBV4-3; cdr3_length: 19; clone_size: .; j_call: TRBJ2-3; cdr3_aa: CASSHDTGTSGISTDTQYF
v_call: TRBV9; cdr3_length: 14; clone_size: .; j_call: TRBJ2-5; cdr3_aa: CASSGGGPGETQYF
v_call: TRBV2; cdr3_length: 11; clone_size: few; j_call: TRBJ1-1; cdr3_aa: CASSVSVGAFF
v_call: TRBV6-1; cdr3_length: 13; clone_size: .; j_call: TRBJ1-5; cdr3_aa: CASSPTFSQPQHF
v_call: TRBV6-1; cdr3_length: 14; clone_size: .; j_call: TRBJ1-2; cdr3_aa: CASAGTGPSYGYTF
v_call: TRBV9; cdr3_length: 16; clone_size: .; j_call: TRBJ2-3; cdr3_aa: CASSERASFSTDTQYF
v_call: TRBV30; cdr3_length: 15; clone_size: .; j_call: TRBJ1-1; cdr3_aa: CAWSVLGALPGEAFF
v_call: TRBV30; cdr3_length: 15; clone_size: .; j_call: TRBJ1-2; cdr3_aa: CAWHTPGGVNYGYTF
v_call: TRBV7-9; cdr3_length: 14; clone_size: .; j_call: TRBJ1-2; cdr3_aa: CASSLGQGTYGYTF
v_call: TRBV4-2; cdr3_length: 15; clone_size: once; j_call: TRBJ1-5; cdr3_aa: CASSGPRGRNQPQHF
v_call: TRBV11-1; cdr3_length: 12; clone_size: .; j_call: TRBJ2-7; cdr3_aa: CASSQEGYEQYF